Below are 5 T cell receptor beta chains sequenced from a single sample in a study of cytomegalovirus exposure and HLA in healthy donors. PCR was performed using 60 Vbeta and 13 Jbeta primers. Sequencing used immunoSEQ multiplex PCR; TCRdb keeps in-frame clones, though not all of them. The sample carries some 130,000 clones, about 85% recorded once. The sequenced material came from PBMCs. These TCRs come from a boy between 10 and 17 years old in good health and CMV-seronegative.

This rearrangement joins TRBV9 to TRBJ1-1; D is unresolved. The CDR3 extends over 13 amino acids. V was shortened by 5 bases and J by 5 bases, with 13 bases between the two germline ends. Per the germline V gene, CDR1 is SGDLS and CDR2 is YYNGEE. CDR3 region: CASSYKGRTEAFF. The CDR3 coding sequence is TGTGCCAGCAGTTACAAAGGGAGGACTGAAGCTTTCTTT.

The chain couples TRBV7-2 to TRBJ2-3; D perhaps matches TRBD2 (6 bases). From germline, CDR1 is SGHTA and CDR2 FQGNSA. The CDR3 runs 15 residues. Trimming cost V 1 base and J 2 bases, with 10 bases left between them. In nucleotides, the CDR3 is TGTGCCAGCAGCTTAGGAGGACTATACACAGATACGCAGTATTTT. It is translated as CASSLGGLYTDTQYF.

The V gene is TRBV2, the J gene TRBJ2-6; D is undetermined. The CDR3 sequence is 16 residues long. V shed 5 bases and J shed 1 base, with 12 bases lying between them. Germline V gene lookup returns CDR1 SNHLY and CDR2 FYNNEI. The CDR3 protein is CASSMILMSGANVLTF. CDR3 in DNA: TGTGCCAGCAGTATGATACTTATGTCTGGGGCCAACGTCCTGACTTTC.

The V and J genes are TRBV5-1 and TRBJ2-5; D is perhaps TRBD1 (5 bases). The J call is in doubt because the DNA end fits TRBJ2-7 better. CDR1 and CDR2 from the germline V gene are SGHRS and YFSETQ. The CDR3 consists of 12 residues. CDR3 DNA: TGCGCCAGCAGCTTGGAGGGGTACGAGCAGTACTTC. Protein: CASSLEGYEQYF.

This chain links TRBV7-3 with TRBJ1-1; 9 bases match TRBD1. J gave up 7 bases and V 5 bases, and 8 bases lay outside the gene matches. From germline, CDR1 is SGHTA and CDR2 FQGTGA. CDR3 length: 14 residues. DNA of the CDR3: TGTGCCAGCAGCCCCCGACAGGGGGGAAATGAAGCTTTCTTT. This translates into CASSPRQGGNEAFF.